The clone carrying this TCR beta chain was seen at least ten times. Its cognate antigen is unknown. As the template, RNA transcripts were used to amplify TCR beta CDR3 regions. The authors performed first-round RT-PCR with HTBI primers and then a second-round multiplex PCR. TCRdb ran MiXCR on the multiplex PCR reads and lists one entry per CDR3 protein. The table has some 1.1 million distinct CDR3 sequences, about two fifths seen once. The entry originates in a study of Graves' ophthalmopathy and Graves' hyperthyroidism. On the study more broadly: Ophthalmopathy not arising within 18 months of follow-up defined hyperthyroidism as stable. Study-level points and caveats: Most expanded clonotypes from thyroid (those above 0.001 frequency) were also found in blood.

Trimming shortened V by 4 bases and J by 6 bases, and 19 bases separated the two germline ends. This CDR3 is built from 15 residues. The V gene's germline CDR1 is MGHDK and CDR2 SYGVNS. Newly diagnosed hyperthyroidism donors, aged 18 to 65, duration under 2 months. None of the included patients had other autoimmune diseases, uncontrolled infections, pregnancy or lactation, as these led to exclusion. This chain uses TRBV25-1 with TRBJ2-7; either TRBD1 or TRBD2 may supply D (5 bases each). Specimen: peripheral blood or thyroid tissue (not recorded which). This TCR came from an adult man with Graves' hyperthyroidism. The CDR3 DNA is TGTGCCAGCAGTGCTTTCGCCATGGGACCGGGCGAGCAGTACTTC. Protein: CASSAFAMGPGEQYF.